The 20 T cell receptor beta chains presented below share a single source sample, sequenced in a study of blood T cell repertoires in COVID-19 (dated by TCRdb to 2020 to 2022). The library was generated by the immunoSEQ multiplex PCR assay. In its TCRdb copy, this immuneACCESS table keeps in-frame sequences only and misses some clones. Where compared with another copy, unresolved V genes explain less than half of these, and the others have no known cause. Counted in this sample were about 200,000 clones; around 82% of them appeared once. Together, the top ten hold about 7.7% of the sample. The source material was PBMCs or T cells enriched from blood (not recorded which). All receptors derive from a woman aged 40 to 50 with acute COVID-19.

The rearrangement joins TRBV7-6 to TRBJ2-3, with 7 bases matching TRBD2. The CDR3 is 15 residues long. Germline values: CDR1 SGHVS, CDR2 FNYEAQ. V dropped 3 bases and J dropped 1; count of bases not matched to a gene: 4. The CDR3 DNA reads as TGTGCCAGCAGCTTTTCTACTAGCGGCACAGATACGCAGTATTTT. As protein: CASSFSTSGTDTQYF.

The CDR3 bases are TGTGCCAGCAGCTTAGCGCGTGGGGGCGATGGGTACAATGAGCAGTTCTTC. Its protein is CASSLARGGDGYNEQFF. This chain uses TRBV11-1 with TRBJ2-1, with D maybe TRBD1 (6 bases). Germline V lookup: CDR1 SGHAT, CDR2 FQDESV (reference sequence). Trimming shortened V by 0 bases and J by 4 bases, and 16 bases separated the two germline ends. The CDR3 has 17 amino acids.

This clone was detected once. V gene TRBV11-2 combines with J gene TRBJ1-6; D may be TRBD1 (5 bases). The V and J ends lost 0 bases and 10 bases respectively, with 10 bases between them. CDR1 is SGHAT and CDR2 is FQNNGV in the germline V gene. The CDR3 has 14 amino acids. The CDR3 DNA is TGTGCCAGCAGCTTAGAGTTTAAGGGGTCACCCCTCCACTTT. Its translation is CASSLEFKGSPLHF. The full variable domain, completed using reference TRBV11-2 and TRBJ1-6, is EAGVAQSPRYKIIEKRQSVAFWCNPISGHATLYWYQQILGQGPKLLIQFQNNGVVDDSQLPKDRFSAERLKGVDSTLKIQPAKLEDSAVYLCASSLEFKGSPLHFGNGTRLTVT.

This chain uses TRBV10-1 with TRBJ1-2, with D possibly TRBD1 on 5 matching bases. V was shortened by 4 bases and J by 1 base, with 10 bases between the two germline ends. The germline gives CDR1 WNHNN, CDR2 SYGVQD (reference sequence). The CDR3 is made up of 14 amino acids. CDR3 protein: CASSADRFNYGYTF. CDR3 DNA sequence: TGCGCCAGCAGTGCCGACAGATTTAACTATGGCTACACCTTC.

The J gene is TRBJ2-7, the V gene TRBV7-2; no clear D gene. The CDR3 is made up of 15 amino acids. Deletions cut 0 bases from V and 1 base from J, with 10 bases between. Germline CDR1 and CDR2: SGHTA and FQGNSA. The CDR3 region has the DNA TGTGCCAGCAGCTTAGCCTCTACAGAGTCCTACGAGCAGTACTTC. It is translated as CASSLASTESYEQYF.

The CDR3 sequence: CASSPPGTSGPQETQYF. The CDR3 nucleotides are TGTGCCAGCAGCCCTCCGGGGACTAGCGGACCCCAAGAGACCCAGTACTTC. The rearrangement joins TRBV3-1 (or the pseudogene TRBV3-2) to TRBJ2-5, with 11 nucleotides matching TRBD2. Looked up from germline, CDR1 is LGHDT and CDR2 is YNNKEL (reference sequence). J lost 1 base, V lost 4 bases, and 8 bases had no gene match. The CDR3 covers 17 residues.

The V gene is TRBV9, the J gene TRBJ2-3; D not certain. The CDR3 contains 15 residues. With 0 bases removed from V and 8 bases from J, the gap between germline ends came to 16 bases. Germline CDR1 reads SGDLS; CDR2 reads YYNGEE. This chain's CDR3 is CASSVGGQKLGTQYF. Here the CDR3 DNA reads TGTGCCAGCAGCGTAGGAGGCCAGAAACTTGGTACGCAGTATTTT.

The chain links TRBV9 to TRBJ2-1; 14 bases line up with TRBD2. Germline CDR1 SGDLS, CDR2 YYNGEE. CDR3 length: 16 residues. V gave up 4 bases and J gave up 9 bases; unmatched junction bases: 9. The CDR3 region is CASSRTEGTSGSEQFF. The CDR3 DNA sequence: TGTGCCAGCAGCCGAACGGAAGGGACTAGCGGGAGTGAGCAGTTCTTC.

The CDR3 DNA sequence: TGTGCCAGCAGTCCGGGACAGTATGGCTACACCTTC. It is translated as CASSPGQYGYTF. This chain uses TRBV12-3 or TRBV12-4 with TRBJ1-2; TRBD1 aligns across 7 bases. The junction had 2 bases not matched to a gene; V was cut back by 5 bases and J by 5 bases. This CDR3 contains 12 residues.

This clone has just one count. DNA for the CDR3: TGTGCCAGCAGACGAGCAGGGGGATCTCAGCCCCAGCATTTT. Amino acid sequence: CASRRAGGSQPQHF. The V gene is TRBV27, the J gene TRBJ1-5, with TRBD1 matching 7 bases. Germline V lookup: CDR1 MNHEY, CDR2 SMNVEV (reference sequence). The CDR3 sequence is 14 residues long. Trimming at V came to 6 bases and at J to 6 bases, leaving 8 bases not matched to a gene.

This clone was seen a single time. The chain carries TRBV5-4 and TRBJ1-1; TRBD1 might be the D (5 bases). The germline V gene has CDR1 SGHNT and CDR2 YYREEE (reference sequence). The V gene lost 4 bases and the J gene lost 4 bases, with 11 bases spanning the gap. The CDR3 totals 13 residues. DNA for the CDR3: TGTGCCAGCAGCCTTGGGGGGAGCACTGAAGCTTTCTTT. This translates into CASSLGGSTEAFF.

V usage is TRBV7-3 and J usage is TRBJ2-2, with 7 positions matching TRBD2. Looked up from germline, CDR1 is SGHTA and CDR2 is FQGTGA. The CDR3 loop spans 15 amino acids. Unmatched junction bases numbered 9, after V lost 5 bases and J lost 6 bases. This CDR3 reads CASSQTGGASGELFF. In nucleotides, the CDR3 is TGTGCCAGCAGCCAAACGGGGGGAGCGTCCGGGGAGCTGTTTTTT.

The rearrangement uses TRBV7-3 and TRBJ2-1; D not resolved. CDR1 and CDR2 (germline): SGHTA, FQGTGA. V was shortened by 5 bases and J by 5 bases, with 13 bases between the two germline ends. The CDR3 is 14 amino acids. The CDR3 nucleotides are TGTGCCAGCAGCCCTGTCCCTAATAACAATGAGCAGTTCTTC. It yields the protein CASSPVPNNNEQFF.

The chain is built from TRBV9 and TRBJ2-2, with 8 bases identical to TRBD1. The CDR3 is 15 amino acids. V dropped 6 bases and J dropped 5; count of bases not matched to a gene: 9. Germline CDR1 reads SGDLS; CDR2 reads YYNGEE. This CDR3 reads CASTLDRVKTGELFF. CDR3 DNA sequence: TGTGCCAGCACCCTGGACAGGGTTAAGACCGGGGAGCTGTTTTTT.

This chain links TRBV7-3 with TRBJ2-5; tentatively, D is TRBD2 (6 bases). The CDR3 covers 14 residues. The germline V and J ends were trimmed by 2 bases and 1 base, with 8 bases remaining between them. Germline CDR1 is SGHTA and CDR2 is FQGTGA. In nucleotides, the CDR3 is TGTGCCAGCAGCTTATACGGGGGCCAAGAGACCCAGTACTTC. Protein product: CASSLYGGQETQYF.

The rearrangement links TRBV7-9 to TRBJ1-6; D gene unclear. Trimming cost V 5 bases and J 7 bases, with 12 bases left between them. The CDR3 has 14 amino acids. The germline gives CDR1 SEHNR, CDR2 FQNEAQ (reference sequence). CDR3 region: CASSPAGGNSPLHF. The CDR3, as DNA: TGTGCCAGCAGCCCCGCAGGAGGAAATTCACCCCTCCACTTT.

This chain links TRBV5-1 with TRBJ1-5; 9 bases align to TRBD1. Germline CDR1 SGHRS, CDR2 YFSETQ. CDR3 length: 14 amino acids. The junction had 6 bases not matched to a gene; V was cut back by 4 bases and J by 7 bases. DNA for the CDR3: TGCGCCAGCAGCCTCGGACAGGGGCCGCAGCCCCAGCATTTT. This sequence encodes CASSLGQGPQPQHF.

V is TRBV2 and J is TRBJ2-5, with 7 bases lining up with TRBD2. Trimming removed 10 bases from V and 3 bases from J; junction bases left unmatched: 17. Germline V lookup: CDR1 SNHLY, CDR2 FYNNEI. CDR3 length: 16 amino acids. The CDR3 protein is CAIPEGREWTEETQYF. The CDR3 coding sequence is TGTGCCATCCCAGAGGGGCGGGAGTGGACGGAAGAGACCCAGTACTTC.

This clone appeared a single time. The rearrangement uses TRBV10-1 and TRBJ2-5; a possible D gene is TRBD2 (6 bases). In germline, CDR1 is WNHNN, CDR2 SYGVQD (reference sequence). The length of the CDR3 is 14 residues. The ends were cut back, 7 bases at V and 2 bases at J, with 14 bases in the middle. The CDR3 DNA reads TGCGCCAGCACTTGCGGGGCGCGACAAGAGACCCAGTACTTC. Protein product: CASTCGARQETQYF.

The V call is TRBV28, the J call TRBJ1-4; maybe TRBD1 (6 bases). V dropped 5 bases and J dropped 8 bases, with 15 bases sitting between them. The CDR3 is made up of 14 amino acids. In germline, CDR1 is MDHEN, CDR2 SYDVKM. CDR3 loop: CASSPQGIREKLFF. The CDR3 DNA follows: TGTGCCAGCAGTCCTCAGGGGATTCGGGAAAAACTGTTTTTT. Full variable domain (remainder filled in from reference TRBV28 and TRBJ1-4): DVKVTQSSRYLVKRTGEKVFLECVQDMDHENMFWYRQDPGLGLRLIYFSYDVKMKEKGDIPEGYSVSREKKERFSLILESASTNQTSMYLCASSPQGIREKLFFGSGTQLSVL.